The 8 T cell receptor beta chains reported below all come from one sample, sequenced in a study of CD8+CD57+ T cells in acquired aplastic anemia (dated by TCRdb to about 2018). Sequenced using an Illumina HiSeq 2000. Genomic DNA served as template for TCR beta VDJ combination and CDR3 sequence profiling. In-frame beta chains were kept once TCRdb had trimmed the public reads at Q25 with fastp and called clones with MiXCR. Entries that share a CDR3 protein sequence are merged under the most common genes and DNA. The sample has about 160,000 distinct CDR3 sequences on record, about 64% of them singletons. More than 35% of the sample goes to the ten largest clones. Flow cytometry had shown CD8+CD57+ cell expansion in the patients selected for sequencing. Sample: sorted CD4+, CD8+, or CD8+CD57+ T cells (not recorded which) from PBMCs. The receptors derive from a human donor with aplastic anemia.

The V and J genes are TRBV7-3 and TRBJ2-5; D uncertain. There are 13 residues in the CDR3. Trimming cost V 5 bases and J 5 bases, with 12 bases left between them. Germline values: CDR1 SGHTA, CDR2 FQGTGA. The CDR3 region is CASSRVSSETQYF. Written as DNA, the CDR3 is TGTGCCAGCAGCAGGGTCTCCTCGGAGACCCAGTACTTC. Full variable domain (missing parts from reference TRBV7-3 and TRBJ2-5): GAGVSQTPSNKVTEKGKYVELRCDPISGHTALYWYRQSLGQGPEFLIYFQGTGAADDSGLPNDRFFAVRPEGSVSTLKIQRTERGDSAVYLCASSRVSSETQYFGPGTRLLVL.

This chain connects TRBV20-1 to TRBJ2-2; 10 bases are shared with TRBD2. This CDR3 is 14 amino acids long. After removal of 5 bases from V and 6 bases from J, the junction contained 6 bases not matched to a gene. CDR1 DFQATT and CDR2 SNEGSKA come from the germline V gene (reference sequence). The CDR3 here is CSAPRTSGAGELFF. Here the CDR3 DNA reads TGCAGTGCTCCCAGGACTAGCGGAGCCGGGGAGCTGTTTTTT.

In this sample, this clonotype turned up a few times. This chain links TRBV7-8 with TRBJ2-3, with 9 bases fitting TRBD1. The CDR3 has 15 residues. The V gene's germline CDR1 is SGHVS and CDR2 FQNEAQ. The J segment lost 3 bases and the V segment lost 2 bases, leaving 3 bases of the junction unmatched. DNA of the CDR3: TGTGCCAGCAGCTTATACAGGGGGCCGACAGATACGCAGTATTTT. Amino acid sequence: CASSLYRGPTDTQYF.

V usage is TRBV5-1 and J usage is TRBJ2-1; TRBD1 agrees at 7 bases. The CDR3 is 13 amino acids. V was clipped by 4 bases and J by 7 bases; unmatched bases: 5. Germline V lookup: CDR1 SGHRS, CDR2 YFSETQ. The CDR3 loop is CASSHAQGNEQFF. The CDR3 coding sequence is TGCGCCAGCAGCCATGCACAGGGGAATGAGCAGTTCTTC. The variable domain in full, completed from reference TRBV5-1 and TRBJ2-1, reads KAGVTQTPRYLIKTRGQQVTLSCSPISGHRSVSWYQQTPGQGLQFLFEYFSETQRNKGNFPGRFSGRQFSNSRSEMNVSTLELGDSALYLCASSHAQGNEQFFGPGTRLTVL.

The chain employs TRBV9 and TRBJ2-2; perhaps TRBD2 as D (6 bases). Germline V gene lookup returns CDR1 SGDLS and CDR2 YYNGEE. V was cut by 4 bases and J by 3 bases, with 16 bases left in between. This CDR3 contains 16 residues. CDR3 bases: TGTGCCAGCAGCCCCCAACGATTAGCGGACACCGGGGAGCTGTTTTTT. It codes for CASSPQRLADTGELFF.

The V call is TRBV20-1, the J call TRBJ1-5; D is unclear. Germline CDR1 and CDR2: DFQATT and SNEGSKA (reference sequence). The CDR3 length is 14 residues. The V end lost 0 bases, the J end lost 3 bases, and 9 bases lay between the germline ends. The CDR3 spells CSARDLGFNQPQHF. The CDR3 DNA reads TGCAGTGCTAGAGATTTGGGATTCAATCAGCCCCAGCATTTT.

In this sample, this clonotype turned up a few times. The rearrangement joins TRBV12-3 or TRBV12-4 to TRBJ1-1; D unclear. V lost 6 bases and J 6 bases, leaving 8 bases between the germline ends. The CDR3 has 11 amino acids. The CDR3 DNA is TGTGCCAGCAGGGAAAGGTCTGAAGCTTTCTTT. As protein: CASRERSEAFF.

V and J are TRBV15 and TRBJ2-7, with D perhaps matching TRBD1 (10 bases). The CDR3 sequence is 18 residues long. V was shortened by 1 base and J by 5 bases, with 24 bases between the two germline ends. Germline V lookup: CDR1 LNHNV, CDR2 YYDKDF (reference sequence). CDR3 coding DNA: TGTGCCACCAGCAGAGCGGGACAGGGGCGAGCGGGAGGACACGAGCAGTACTTC. Amino acids: CATSRAGQGRAGGHEQYF.